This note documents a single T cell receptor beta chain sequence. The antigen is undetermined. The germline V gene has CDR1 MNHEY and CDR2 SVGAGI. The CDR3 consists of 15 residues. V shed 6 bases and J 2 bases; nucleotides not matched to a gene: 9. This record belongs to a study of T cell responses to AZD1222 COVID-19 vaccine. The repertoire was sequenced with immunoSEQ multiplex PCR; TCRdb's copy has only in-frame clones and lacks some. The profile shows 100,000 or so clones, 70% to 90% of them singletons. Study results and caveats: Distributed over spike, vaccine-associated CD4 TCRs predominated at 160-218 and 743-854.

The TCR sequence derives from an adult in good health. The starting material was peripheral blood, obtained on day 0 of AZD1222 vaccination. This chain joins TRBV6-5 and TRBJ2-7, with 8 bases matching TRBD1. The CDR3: CASRDRQGLPYEQYF. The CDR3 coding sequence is TGTGCCAGCAGAGACCGACAGGGGCTGCCCTACGAGCAGTACTTC.